Following are 31 T cell receptor beta chains from one sample sequenced in a study of cytomegalovirus exposure and HLA in healthy donors. The study ran its PCR with 60 Vbeta and 13 Jbeta primers. The method was immunoSEQ multiplex PCR; TCRdb's version includes in-frame clones alone and lacks a portion of them. The sample carries 65,000 to 90,000 clones, 75% to 90% recorded once. The sample comprised PBMCs. The receptors come from a woman aged 25 to 45 in good health and CMV-seronegative.

The chain couples TRBV5-6 to TRBJ2-5, with 7 nucleotides matching TRBD2. V was pared by 4 bases and J by 4 bases, with 10 bases of the junction left unmatched. Per the germline V gene, CDR1 is SGHDT and CDR2 is YYEEEE. This CDR3 contains 15 residues. The CDR3 DNA follows: TGTGCCAGCAGCCGGCCCCAGGGCGGGGGAGAGACCCAGTACTTC. Translating gives CASSRPQGGGETQYF.

This sequence joins TRBV6-5 and TRBJ2-1; 8 positions agree with TRBD1. Germline CDR1 MNHEY, CDR2 SVGAGI. This CDR3 spans 15 amino acids. V lost 6 bases and J lost 10; bases outside the gene matches: 14. The CDR3 region is CASSMRQGARVEQFF. As DNA, the CDR3 is TGTGCCAGCAGCATGAGGCAGGGGGCCCGCGTCGAGCAGTTCTTC.

The CDR3 DNA sequence: TGTGCCAGTAGTATCAGGAGGGATCACTACGAGCAGTACTTC. This codes for CASSIRRDHYEQYF. This rearrangement joins TRBV19 to TRBJ2-7, with D possibly TRBD2 on 6 matching bases. The V and J ends lost 3 bases and 3 bases respectively, with 12 bases between them. In germline, CDR1 is LNHDA, CDR2 SQIVND (reference sequence). The length of the CDR3 is 14 residues.

The CDR3 DNA is TGTGCCAGCAGTGCACACAAAAACAGTATTTATGGCTACACCTTC. Protein: CASSAHKNSIYGYTF. V usage is TRBV6-4 and J usage is TRBJ1-2; D gene ambiguous. The CDR3 runs 15 residues. V was shortened by 4 bases and J by 5 bases, with 17 bases between the two germline ends. Germline V gene data show CDR1 as MRHNA and CDR2 as SNTAGT.

This clone has just a few counts. The rearrangement joins TRBV5-1 to TRBJ1-4, with D possibly TRBD1 on 6 matching bases. Germline loops: CDR1 SGHRS, CDR2 YFSETQ. The CDR3 loop spans 14 amino acids. With 4 bases removed from V and 4 bases from J, the gap between germline ends came to 11 bases. DNA of the CDR3: TGCGCCAGCAGCCTGACAGGACGTAATGAAAAACTGTTTTTT. Translation: CASSLTGRNEKLFF. The variable domain in full, with the rest retrieved from reference TRBV5-1 and TRBJ1-4, is KAGVTQTPRYLIKTRGQQVTLSCSPISGHRSVSWYQQTPGQGLQFLFEYFSETQRNKGNFPGRFSGRQFSNSRSEMNVSTLELGDSALYLCASSLTGRNEKLFFGSGTQLSVL.

This sequence joins TRBV7-6 and TRBJ2-2; 10 bases agree with TRBD2. V shed 4 bases and J 7 bases; nucleotides not matched to a gene: 6. Germline CDR1 reads SGHVS; CDR2 reads FNYEAQ. The CDR3 loop spans 15 amino acids. The CDR3 region has the DNA TGTGCCAGCAGCTCACTAGCGGGAACCCTCGGGGAGCTGTTTTTT. Translating it yields CASSSLAGTLGELFF.

The chain recombines TRBV2 with TRBJ2-2; D is perhaps TRBD2 (6 bases). The CDR3 is 16 amino acids. Trimming removed 3 bases from V and 0 bases from J, with 11 bases in between. The germline CDR1 and CDR2 sequences are SNHLY and FYNNEI. CDR3 bases: TGTGCCAGCAGTGAGCTAGGCGGGGCGAACACCGGGGAGCTGTTTTTT. It is translated as CASSELGGANTGELFF.

J is TRBJ1-2 and V is TRBV30, with TRBD1 identical over 7 bases. Germline values: CDR1 GTSNPN, CDR2 SVGIG (reference sequence). The CDR3 is made up of 14 amino acids. The ends lost 2 bases at V and 2 bases at J; junction bases unmatched: 5. The chain's CDR3 is CAWSPRQGNYGYTF. CDR3 bases: TGTGCCTGGAGTCCCAGACAGGGAAACTATGGCTACACCTTC.

The V and J genes are TRBV7-2 and TRBJ2-1, with 11 nucleotides matching TRBD1. The CDR3 has 15 amino acids. The V segment lost 3 bases and the J segment 3 bases; nucleotides outside the gene matches: 1. Germline CDR1 SGHTA, CDR2 FQGNSA. The CDR3 is CASSFGTGGYNEQFF. The CDR3 DNA reads as TGTGCCAGCAGCTTCGGGACAGGGGGCTACAATGAGCAGTTCTTC.

This sequence joins TRBV19 and TRBJ2-7; TRBD1 matches 8 bases. The length of the CDR3 is 15 residues. Germline trimming cut 5 bases from V and 2 bases from J; bases unmatched to any gene: 8. CDR1 is LNHDA, CDR2 SQIVND, per germline (reference sequence). This CDR3 is CASSSRQGSAYEQYF. The CDR3 DNA follows: TGTGCCAGTAGTTCCCGACAGGGGAGTGCCTACGAGCAGTACTTC.

The V gene is TRBV11-3, the J gene TRBJ2-7; tentative D call: TRBD1 (6 bases). The CDR3 runs to 12 residues. V was trimmed by 4 bases and J by 4 bases, leaving 8 bases between them. Per the germline V gene, CDR1 is SGHNT and CDR2 is YENEEA. CDR3 DNA: TGTGCCAGCAGCTGGACAGCTTACGAGCAGTACTTC. It specifies CASSWTAYEQYF.

Here the CDR3 DNA reads TGTGCCAGCTCACCACCTGGGGCAGGGGGCGCGGACACTGAAGCTTTCTTT. Translation: CASSPPGAGGADTEAFF. The V call is TRBV18, the J call TRBJ1-1; 8 bases are shared with TRBD1. The CDR3 runs to 17 residues. After removal of 0 bases from V and 3 bases from J, the junction contained 9 bases not matched to a gene. Germline assignment: CDR1 KGHSH and CDR2 LQKENI.

The chain links TRBV18 to TRBJ2-5, with 7 bases that match TRBD1. CDR1 is KGHSH, CDR2 LQKENI, per germline. The CDR3 runs to 18 residues. V lost 4 bases to trimming and J lost 0 bases; unmatched junction nucleotides: 14. Here the CDR3 DNA reads TGTGCCAGCTCACGGCCTCGGACAGGACGACAGTACCAAGAGACCCAGTACTTC. Protein sequence: CASSRPRTGRQYQETQYF.

The V gene is TRBV6-5, the J gene TRBJ1-3; the D is unclear. The germline CDR1 and CDR2 sequences are MNHEY and SVGAGI. The CDR3 loop spans 12 amino acids. V lost 6 bases and J lost 2, with 5 bases in between. In DNA form, the CDR3 reads TGTGCCAGCAGCCCTACTGGAAACACCATATATTTT. It specifies CASSPTGNTIYF.

The genes are TRBV6-1 and TRBJ2-7, with D possibly TRBD1 on 6 matching bases. Germline V gene lookup returns CDR1 MNHNS and CDR2 SASEGT. CDR3 length: 13 residues. The germline V and J ends were trimmed by 5 bases and 0 bases, with 8 bases remaining between them. In DNA, the CDR3 is TGTGCCAGCAGTTGGGACAACTCCTACGAGCAGTACTTC. Its translation: CASSWDNSYEQYF.

The chain is built from TRBV9 and TRBJ2-5; D not resolved. The CDR3 covers 13 residues. The V gene's germline CDR1 is SGDLS and CDR2 YYNGEE. V gave up 4 bases and J gave up 5 bases, with 12 bases separating them. This CDR3 is CASSSVDVETQYF. The DNA of the CDR3 is TGTGCCAGCAGCTCCGTAGATGTGGAGACCCAGTACTTC.

The chain links TRBV9 to TRBJ2-7; unclear D gene. Germline loops: CDR1 SGDLS, CDR2 YYNGEE. This CDR3 has 14 amino acids. Trimming removed 3 bases at V and 4 bases at J, with 14 bases between. The CDR3 protein is CASSADRDGYEQYF. The CDR3, as DNA: TGTGCCAGCAGCGCAGACCGTGACGGGTACGAGCAGTACTTC.

The chain recombines TRBV18 with TRBJ2-7; 8 bases agree with TRBD2. The CDR3 spans 14 residues. V shed 2 bases, J shed 1 base, and the junction held 1 base outside the gene matches. The V gene's germline CDR1 is KGHSH and CDR2 LQKENI. CDR3 region: CASSPSGGSYEQYF. The CDR3 bases are TGTGCCAGCTCACCATCGGGGGGGTCCTACGAGCAGTACTTC.

The chain joins TRBV6-5 to TRBJ2-1, with 8 bases lining up with TRBD1. The CDR3 sequence is 14 residues long. Germline V gene lookup returns CDR1 MNHEY and CDR2 SVGAGI. The junction had 3 bases not matched to a gene; V was cut back by 6 bases and J by 2 bases. CDR3 protein: CASRDRAPYNEQFF. In DNA form, the CDR3 reads TGTGCCAGCAGGGACAGGGCCCCCTACAATGAGCAGTTCTTC.

The chain joins TRBV19 to TRBJ1-5; TRBD1 matches at 7 bases. There are 15 residues in the CDR3. Germline V gene data show CDR1 as LNHDA and CDR2 as SQIVND (reference sequence). The V segment lost 6 bases and the J segment 0 bases; nucleotides outside the gene matches: 5. CDR3 loop: CASSLQGHSNQPQHF. In nucleotides, the CDR3 is TGTGCCAGTAGCCTACAGGGGCATAGCAATCAGCCCCAGCATTTT. Using reference TRBV19 and TRBJ1-5 for the parts outside the CDR3, the full variable domain is DGGITQSPKYLFRKEGQNVTLSCEQNLNHDAMYWYRQDPGQGLRLIYYSQIVNDFQKGDIAEGYSVSREKKESFPLTVTSAQKNPTAFYLCASSLQGHSNQPQHFGDGTRLSIL.

This chain joins TRBV10-3 and TRBJ2-1; D may be TRBD2 (6 bases). Per the germline V gene, CDR1 is ENHRY and CDR2 is SYGVKD. The CDR3 length is 15 residues. Trimming shortened V by 4 bases and J by 9 bases, and 19 bases separated the two germline ends. CDR3: CAISVEGLTAGEQFF. The CDR3 nucleotides read TGTGCCATCAGTGTGGAGGGGCTAACCGCTGGTGAGCAGTTCTTC.

J is TRBJ2-7 and V is TRBV11-2; the match to TRBD1 covers 9 bases. This CDR3 comprises 16 residues. Germline V gene data show CDR1 as SGHAT and CDR2 as FQNNGV. Unmatched junction bases numbered 8, after V lost 1 base and J lost 4 bases. CDR3 residues: CASSLATGGSIYEQYF. The CDR3 DNA reads as TGTGCCAGCAGCTTAGCTACAGGGGGCAGTATTTACGAGCAGTACTTC.

This sequence joins TRBV30 and TRBJ2-1; 9 bases agree with TRBD2. Germline CDR1 and CDR2: GTSNPN and SVGIG (reference sequence). This CDR3 contains 14 residues. Trimming cost V 5 bases and J 4 bases; bases outside gene matches: 6. DNA for the CDR3: TGTGCCTGGCGACAAGCGGGAGGTTACAATGAGCAGTTCTTC. Encoded protein: CAWRQAGGYNEQFF.

This clone is a singleton in its sample. The chain recombines TRBV6-1 with TRBJ1-2; TRBD1 matches at 9 bases. The V gene end was trimmed by 1 base and the J gene end by 4 bases; junction bases not matched to a gene: 10. The CDR3 contains 17 residues. CDR1 and CDR2 (germline): MNHNS, SASEGT. CDR3 sequence (DNA): TGTGCCAGCAGTGAAGAAATTACAACAGGGGGCGTCTATGGCTACACCTTC. This encodes CASSEEITTGGVYGYTF.

The chain couples TRBV5-1 to TRBJ1-4; no definite D call. The germline V gene encodes CDR1 SGHRS and CDR2 YFSETQ. The length of the CDR3 is 15 residues. With 1 base removed from V and 0 bases from J, the gap between germline ends came to 7 bases. The CDR3 nucleotides are TGCGCCAGCAGCTTGTCACTGGCAACTAATGAAAAACTGTTTTTT. Translating it yields CASSLSLATNEKLFF.

The CDR3 DNA reads as TGCGCCAGCAGCCCGGGACTAGCGGGGGGGACAGATACGCAGTATTTT. It translates to CASSPGLAGGTDTQYF. The chain joins TRBV5-1 to TRBJ2-3; TRBD2 aligns across 16 bases. Germline trimming cut 4 bases from V and 3 bases from J; bases unmatched to any gene: 2. The CDR3 covers 16 residues. In germline, CDR1 is SGHRS, CDR2 YFSETQ.

The J gene is TRBJ2-3, the V gene TRBV5-1, with TRBD2 identical over 12 bases. CDR1 is SGHRS, CDR2 YFSETQ, per germline. V shed 0 bases and J 3 bases; nucleotides not matched to a gene: 5. The CDR3 spans 17 residues. The CDR3 reads CASSLGLAGESTDTQYF. The CDR3 nucleotides read TGCGCCAGCAGCTTGGGACTAGCGGGAGAGAGTACAGATACGCAGTATTTT.

V is TRBV2 and J is TRBJ1-1; D gene ambiguous. Germline V CDR1 and CDR2: SNHLY, FYNNEI. CDR3 size: 12 residues. V gave up 4 bases and J gave up 6 bases, with 9 bases separating them. CDR3 in DNA: TGTGCCAGCAGTGCCGGAGTCGCTGAAGCTTTCTTT. Translation: CASSAGVAEAFF.

The DNA for the CDR3 is TGTGCCAGTAGTATTTCGCTAGCGGGAGGCTCTGGGGCCAACGTCCTGACTTTC. Encoded protein: CASSISLAGGSGANVLTF. This rearrangement joins TRBV19 to TRBJ2-6; TRBD2 agrees at 11 bases. V shed 3 bases, J shed 0 bases, and the junction held 4 bases outside the gene matches. Germline CDR1 and CDR2: LNHDA and SQIVND (reference sequence). CDR3 length: 18 amino acids.

In this sample, this clone turned up once. The rearrangement uses TRBV19 and TRBJ1-3; tentative D call: TRBD1 (6 bases). CDR3 length: 14 residues. In germline, CDR1 is LNHDA, CDR2 SQIVND (reference sequence). The V end lost 8 bases, the J end lost 1 base, and 12 bases lay between the germline ends. DNA of the CDR3: TGTGCCAGTCGAACAGGGTTTTCTGGAAACACCATATATTTT. This translates into CASRTGFSGNTIYF.

This clone was seen only once. The rearrangement links TRBV15 to TRBJ2-7; D not resolved. Trimming took 0 bases from V and 4 from J, leaving 4 bases between them. This CDR3 is built from 12 residues. Germline CDR1 reads LNHNV; CDR2 reads YYDKDF (reference sequence). CDR3: CATSRDQYEQYF. The CDR3 DNA sequence: TGTGCCACCAGCAGAGACCAGTACGAGCAGTACTTC.